This passage covers 17 T cell receptor beta chains from one sample sequenced in a study of T cells expressing NK-cell markers (dated by TCRdb to about 2020). To prepare the library, 5' RACE was applied. Sequencing took place on an Illumina HiSeq 2000. One entry per CDR3 protein sequence results from the TCRdb reprocessing of the reads, with DNA left out. The sample's own table lists a few hundred thousand distinct CDR3 sequences. The ten largest clones represent around 3.3% of the sample. The sample was blood T cells: a sorted CD56 or NKG2C T cell subset, CD4+ or CD8+ T cells, or bulk PBMC T cells (not recorded which). Every receptor here comes from a man younger than 35 in good health. Donor details come from another sample of the same person, matched by shared clones.

CDR3 region: CSARGDVTYEQYF. V is TRBV20-1 and J is TRBJ2-7; the D call of TRBD1 rests on TCRdb alone, since no DNA is present to check it. The germline gives CDR1 DFQATT, CDR2 SNEGSKA (reference sequence). The CDR3 totals 13 residues.

The chain carries TRBV12-3 or TRBV12-4 and TRBJ2-1; TCRdb names TRBD2, which stays unverified in the absence of DNA. The CDR3 consists of 18 residues. The CDR3 protein is CASEARPPGLAGGNEQFF.

The rearrangement joins TRBV5-5 to TRBJ1-4; TCRdb proposes TRBD1, but this gene call is untestable without DNA. This CDR3 has 13 residues. Germline assignment: CDR1 SGHKS and CDR2 YYEKEE (reference sequence). CDR3 sequence: CASGSPGSGKLFF.

The rearrangement uses TRBV9 and TRBJ1-6. CDR1 and CDR2 (germline): SGDLS, YYNGEE. The CDR3 is made up of 15 amino acids. CDR3: CASSARGSYNSPLHF.

The chain couples TRBV4-2 to TRBJ2-2; TCRdb picks TRBD2, but there is no DNA to check that call. The CDR3 consists of 16 residues. CDR1 LGHNA and CDR2 YNFKEQ come from the germline V gene. CDR3 loop: CASSQGAGGGAGELFF.

This chain joins TRBV7-3 and TRBJ2-1; the TRBD2 assignment by TCRdb is unverifiable without DNA. The germline gives CDR1 SGHTA, CDR2 FQGTGA. The CDR3 runs 17 residues. CDR3 region: CASSLIRGSFGDNEQFF.

The rearrangement joins TRBV3-1 to TRBJ2-3; TCRdb proposes TRBD2, but this gene call is untestable without DNA. This CDR3 comprises 17 residues. In germline, CDR1 is LGHDT, CDR2 YNNKEL (reference sequence). CDR3 protein: CASSQVSSGSITDTQYF.

The chain employs TRBV11-2 and TRBJ2-5. Germline CDR1 reads SGHAT; CDR2 reads FQNNGV. The CDR3 extends over 13 amino acids. CDR3 protein: CASSEVGSETQYF.

The chain is built from TRBV3-1 and TRBJ2-5; TCRdb indicates TRBD1, and absent DNA this call remains unverified. Germline CDR1 is LGHDT and CDR2 is YNNKEL (reference sequence). CDR3 length: 16 amino acids. The CDR3 protein is CASSRSVGGGEETQYF.

J is TRBJ2-3 and V is TRBV5-1. The CDR3 extends over 13 amino acids. Per germline, CDR1 SGHRS and CDR2 YFSETQ. CDR3 amino acids: CASSFEMQDTQYF.

This chain joins TRBV7-9 and TRBJ2-3; the D call of TRBD2 rests on TCRdb alone, since no DNA is present to check it. The CDR3 totals 16 residues. The germline V gene has CDR1 SEHNR and CDR2 FQNEAQ (reference sequence). The CDR3 sequence is CASSLYPGGSTDTQYF.

The chain employs TRBV5-1 and TRBJ1-1; the TCRdb D gene call, TRBD1, has no DNA to confirm it. This CDR3 is built from 16 residues. Germline CDR1 and CDR2: SGHRS and YFSETQ. The CDR3 reads CASSQPGQGMNTEAFF.

The CDR3: CASSPRAGSNSPLHF. The chain recombines TRBV9 with TRBJ1-6; TCRdb calls TRBD1, which cannot be checked without DNA. The CDR3 loop spans 15 amino acids. Germline lookup yields CDR1 SGDLS and CDR2 YYNGEE.

The CDR3: CASTQQRNTEAFF. The chain employs TRBV7-6 and TRBJ1-1. The CDR3 spans 13 residues. Germline V gene lookup returns CDR1 SGHVS and CDR2 FNYEAQ.

V and J are TRBV6-2 or TRBV6-3 and TRBJ1-5; TCRdb gives TRBD1 as the D gene, but with no DNA this cannot be confirmed. The CDR3 is 15 amino acids. CDR1 is MNHEY and CDR2 is SVGEGT in the germline V gene. The CDR3 sequence: CASGARDRGFQPQHF.

V usage is TRBV6-1 and J usage is TRBJ2-5. Germline V gives CDR1 MNHNS, CDR2 SASEGT. The CDR3 runs 14 residues. The CDR3 spells CASSNAIKGETQYF.

This rearrangement joins TRBV2 to TRBJ1-6; the TRBD1 assignment by TCRdb is unverifiable without DNA. This CDR3 comprises 16 residues. Germline loops: CDR1 SNHLY, CDR2 FYNNEI. The CDR3 loop is CASRTGTVRLNSPLHF.